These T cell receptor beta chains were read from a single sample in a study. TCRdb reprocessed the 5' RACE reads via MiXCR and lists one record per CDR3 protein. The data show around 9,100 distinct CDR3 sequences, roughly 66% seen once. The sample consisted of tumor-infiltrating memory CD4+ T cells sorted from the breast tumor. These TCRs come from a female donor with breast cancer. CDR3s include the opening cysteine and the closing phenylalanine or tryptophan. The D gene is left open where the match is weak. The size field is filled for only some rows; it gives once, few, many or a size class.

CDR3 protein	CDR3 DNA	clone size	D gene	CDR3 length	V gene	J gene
CAISEDRATEAFF	TGTGCCATCAGTGAGGACAGGGCGACTGAAGCTTTCTTT	NA	TRBD1	13	TRBV10-3	TRBJ1-1
CSVLVGLYSPLHF	TGCAGCGTTCTAGTGGGCTTGTATTCACCCCTCCACTTT	NA	NA	13	TRBV29-1	TRBJ1-6
CSVVSGSAGEQYF	TGCAGCGTGGTAAGCGGGAGCGCGGGCGAGCAGTACTTC	few	TRBD2	13	TRBV29-1	TRBJ2-7
CASSLAVGGGLGTDTQYF	TGTGCCAGCAGCTTAGCGGTCGGCGGGGGCTTGGGTACAGATACGCAGTATTTT	few	NA	18	TRBV7-2	TRBJ2-3
CASSGTGGAEKLFF	TGTGCCAGCAGCGGCACAGGGGGAGCTGAAAAACTGTTTTTT	NA	TRBD1	14	TRBV9	TRBJ1-4
CARERGGSSYEQYF	TGTGCCAGGGAGCGAGGGGGCTCTTCCTACGAGCAGTACTTC	NA	TRBD1	14	TRBV2	TRBJ2-7
CSVEQGDTQYF	TGCAGCGTGGAACAGGGAGATACGCAGTATTTT	NA	NA	11	TRBV29-1	TRBJ2-3
CAISESAASGANVLTF	TGTGCCATCAGTGAGTCGGCCGCCTCTGGGGCCAACGTCCTGACTTTC	NA	NA	16	TRBV10-3	TRBJ2-6
CASSYGDENQPQHF	TGTGCCAGCAGTTACGGGGACGAGAATCAGCCCCAGCATTTT	NA	NA	14	TRBV6-6	TRBJ1-5
CASSHGQGAEAFF	TGTGCCAGCAGCCATGGACAGGGGGCTGAAGCTTTCTTT	NA	TRBD1	13	TRBV4-2	TRBJ1-1
CASSLELAGDTQYF	TGTGCCAGCAGCTTAGAACTAGCGGGAGATACGCAGTATTTT	few	TRBD2	14	TRBV7-2	TRBJ2-3
CASSQDRNQPQHF	TGCGCCAGCAGCCAAGACAGAAATCAGCCCCAGCATTTT	NA	NA	13	TRBV4-3	TRBJ1-5
CASSLWPGQPQHF	TGTGCCAGCAGCCTATGGCCGGGTCAGCCCCAGCATTTT	NA	NA	13	TRBV7-3	TRBJ1-5
CASNRDRSSEQFF	TGTGCCAGCAACCGGGACAGGTCGAGTGAGCAGTTCTTC	few	TRBD1	13	TRBV2	TRBJ2-1
CSVTILDEQFF	TGCAGCGTTACGATACTCGATGAGCAGTTCTTC	few	NA	11	TRBV29-1	TRBJ2-1
CASSLLTGVDTQYF	TGTGCCAGCAGCTTATTGACAGGGGTAGATACGCAGTATTTT	NA	TRBD1	14	TRBV7-3	TRBJ2-3
CASSPGRRGLHLRPSTDTQYF	TGTGCCAGCAGCCCCGGTCGGCGGGGATTACACCTACGCCCTAGCACAGATACGCAGTATTTT	NA	NA	21	TRBV7-6	TRBJ2-3
CAISEPRLVDTQYF	TGTGCCATCAGTGAGCCGAGACTAGTAGATACGCAGTATTTT	NA	NA	14	TRBV10-3	TRBJ2-3
CASSLDRDQETQYF	TGTGCCAGCAGTCTCGACAGGGACCAAGAGACCCAGTACTTC	few	TRBD1	14	TRBV3-1	TRBJ2-5
CASSETGGSNEKLFF	TGTGCCAGCAGTGAAACAGGGGGTTCTAATGAAAAACTGTTTTTT	NA	TRBD1	15	TRBV6-1	TRBJ1-4
CSAPLLGQGNTEAFF	TGCAGTGCTCCCCTTCTCGGACAGGGGAACACTGAAGCTTTCTTT	once	TRBD1	15	TRBV20-1	TRBJ1-1
CASSYSFTSGDEQFF	TGTGCCAGCAGTTACTCGTTCACCAGCGGGGATGAGCAGTTCTTC	few	TRBD2	15	TRBV6-2/TRBV6-3	TRBJ2-1
CSVERPASYGYTF	TGCAGCGTTGAAAGGCCAGCCTCCTATGGCTACACCTTC	few	NA	13	TRBV29-1	TRBJ1-2
CASTTNGRGRNTIYF	TGTGCCAGCACCACTAATGGTCGGGGAAGAAACACCATATATTTT	NA	NA	15	TRBV6-5	TRBJ1-3
CASQSQSFQETQYF	TGTGCCAGCCAAAGTCAATCCTTCCAAGAGACCCAGTACTTC	NA	NA	14	TRBV7-2	TRBJ2-5
CSVSGLLEHGTQYF	TGCAGCGTTTCGGGACTTCTCGAACACGGGACCCAGTACTTC	few	NA	14	TRBV29-1	TRBJ2-5
CASSHPTGDGYTF	TGTGCCAGCAGCCATCCTACAGGGGATGGCTACACCTTC	NA	TRBD1	13	TRBV3-1	TRBJ1-2
CASSLAQVGTTEAFF	TGTGCCAGCAGTTTAGCGCAGGTAGGGACCACTGAAGCTTTCTTT	few	NA	15	TRBV12-3/TRBV12-4	TRBJ1-1
CASNPTMNTEAFF	TGTGCCAGCAATCCCACCATGAACACTGAAGCTTTCTTT	NA	NA	13	TRBV12-3/TRBV12-4	TRBJ1-1
CANGQGSSSRDEQFF	TGTGCCAACGGACAGGGGAGTTCAAGCAGGGATGAGCAGTTCTTC	NA	TRBD1	15	TRBV7-2	TRBJ2-1
CASSQDWGDGYTF	TGCGCCAGCAGCCAAGATTGGGGAGATGGCTACACCTTC	few	NA	13	TRBV4-1	TRBJ1-2
CASSMRPNYEQYF	TGTGCCAGCAGCATGCGACCCAACTACGAGCAGTACTTC	NA	NA	13	TRBV6-2/TRBV6-3	TRBJ2-7
CASSFEEWSETQYF	TGTGCCAGCAGCTTTGAGGAGTGGTCAGAGACCCAGTACTTC	few	NA	14	TRBV7-2	TRBJ2-5
CASSFTGLANTDTQYF	TGTGCCAGCAGCTTCACGGGACTAGCCAACACAGATACGCAGTATTTT	few	TRBD2	16	TRBV5-6	TRBJ2-3
CASSLIAGTNYGYTF	TGTGCCAGCAGTTTAATCGCAGGGACCAACTATGGCTACACCTTC	few	NA	15	TRBV28	TRBJ1-2
CASSLVWDGSPSGANVLTF	TGTGCCAGCAGCTTGGTATGGGACGGGTCACCCTCTGGGGCCAACGTCCTGACTTTC	NA	NA	19	TRBV5-5	TRBJ2-6
CAISESGHTITLHF	TGTGCCATCAGTGAGTCGGGGCACACTATAACCCTCCACTTT	few	NA	14	TRBV10-3	TRBJ1-6
CASSSTSGSVNEQFF	TGTGCCAGCAGCTCTACTAGCGGGAGCGTAAATGAGCAGTTCTTC	NA	TRBD2	15	TRBV7-2	TRBJ2-1
CASSFDYGQGGYEQYF	TGTGCCAGCAGCTTCGACTATGGACAGGGAGGCTACGAGCAGTACTTC	NA	TRBD1	16	TRBV5-5	TRBJ2-7